Below are 24 T cell receptor beta chains sequenced from a single sample in a study of T-cell reconstitution after alpha-beta-depleted transplantation in children. This sample's TCRbeta library carried unique molecular identifier barcodes. Using its own MiXCR run on the PCR reads, TCRdb lists one record per CDR3 protein. The table has about 200,000 distinct CDR3 sequences, roughly 6% seen once. The starting material was PBMCs, obtained before TCRalphabeta/CD19-depleted stem cell transplant. These receptors came from a girl less than two years old with combined immunodeficiency, due to receive a stem cell transplant.

Many counts were recorded for this clonotype. The chain carries TRBV14 and TRBJ1-5; maybe TRBD1 (6 bases). Per germline, CDR1 SGHDN and CDR2 FVKESK. Trimming stripped 0 bases from V and 1 base from J, with 7 bases between. This CDR3 is 15 amino acids long. The CDR3 loop reads CASSQDTGSNQPQHF. CDR3 sequence (DNA): TGTGCCAGCAGCCAAGATACAGGGAGCAATCAGCCCCAGCATTTT.

This clonotype was observed at least ten times. This sequence joins TRBV7-2 and TRBJ2-5, with D tentatively TRBD1 (6 bases). This CDR3 has 13 amino acids. With 4 bases removed from V and 4 bases from J, the gap between germline ends came to 10 bases. In germline, CDR1 is SGHTA, CDR2 FQGNSA. The chain's CDR3 is CASSSIRGETQYF. CDR3 bases: TGTGCCAGCAGCTCAATCAGGGGAGAGACCCAGTACTTC.

This clonotype was seen repeatedly, ten times or more. The chain has TRBV27 and TRBJ2-7; D may be TRBD2 (6 bases). This CDR3 is built from 14 residues. The V end was cut by 7 bases, the J end by 2 bases, with 15 bases between. The germline V gene has CDR1 MNHEY and CDR2 SMNVEV (reference sequence). DNA for the CDR3: TGTGCCAGCAAACAACCGGGACTTACCTACGAGCAGTACTTC. This encodes CASKQPGLTYEQYF.

In its sample, this clonotype was seen many times. The chain has TRBV10-3 and TRBJ2-3; possibly TRBD2 for D (6 bases). V gave up 4 bases and J gave up 1 base, with 27 bases separating them. Germline lookup yields CDR1 ENHRY and CDR2 SYGVKD. The CDR3 runs 20 residues. CDR3 sequence (DNA): TGTGCCATCAGTGCCGTCATCCCTGGTGGGGGGAAGAGAGGCACAGATACGCAGTATTTT. Translation gives CAISAVIPGGGKRGTDTQYF.

This clonotype was seen many times. This chain's CDR3 is CASSQGLLGGGYNEQFF. As DNA, the CDR3 is TGTGCCAGCAGCCAAGGACTTTTGGGGGGGGGTTACAATGAGCAGTTCTTC. This sequence joins TRBV14 and TRBJ2-1; 7 bases are shared with TRBD2. There are 17 residues in the CDR3. Looked up from germline, CDR1 is SGHDN and CDR2 is FVKESK. Trimming cost V 1 base and J 4 bases; bases outside gene matches: 10.

Ten or more counts support this clonotype. The chain couples TRBV27 to TRBJ2-7; the D gene could be TRBD1 or TRBD2 (6 bases each). CDR3 size: 13 residues. Germline lookup yields CDR1 MNHEY and CDR2 SMNVEV (reference sequence). Trimming stripped 2 bases from V and 11 bases from J, with 16 bases between. The CDR3 is CASSLTWGAMEYF. The CDR3 DNA sequence: TGTGCCAGCAGTTTAACTTGGGGGGCGATGGAGTACTTC.

This clonotype was seen many times. The chain links TRBV15 to TRBJ2-7; TRBD2 is a possible D gene (6 bases). CDR3 length equals 12 residues. Germline V gives CDR1 LNHNV, CDR2 YYDKDF (reference sequence). V was cut by 5 bases and J by 3 bases, with 8 bases left in between. The CDR3 bases are TGTGCCACCAGCGGCGGGATCTACGAGCAGTACTTC. Its translation is CATSGGIYEQYF.

This clonotype was recorded at least ten times. The J gene is TRBJ2-7, the V gene TRBV20-1; a possible D gene is TRBD2 (5 bases). The germline V gene encodes CDR1 DFQATT and CDR2 SNEGSKA (reference sequence). Trimming cost V 5 bases and J 5 bases, with 10 bases left between them. The CDR3 length is 11 residues. This CDR3 reads CSALDYNEQYF. The DNA for the CDR3 is TGCAGTGCTTTAGACTACAACGAGCAGTACTTC.

This clonotype was counted many times. This rearrangement joins TRBV5-1 to TRBJ2-7; no definite D call. This CDR3 is built from 12 residues. Germline V CDR1 and CDR2: SGHRS, YFSETQ. V was shortened by 3 bases and J by 3 bases, with 7 bases between the two germline ends. The CDR3 DNA is TGCGCCAGCAGCTCAGTAATCTACGAGCAGTACTTC. Its protein product is CASSSVIYEQYF. Using reference TRBV5-1 and TRBJ2-7 for the parts outside the CDR3, the full variable domain is KAGVTQTPRYLIKTRGQQVTLSCSPISGHRSVSWYQQTPGQGLQFLFEYFSETQRNKGNFPGRFSGRQFSNSRSEMNVSTLELGDSALYLCASSSVIYEQYFGPGTRLTVT.

This clonotype was picked up many times. This rearrangement joins TRBV12-3 or TRBV12-4 to TRBJ2-1; D is perhaps TRBD1 or TRBD2 (5 bases each). This CDR3 contains 14 residues. V was shortened by 3 bases and J by 1 base, with 7 bases between the two germline ends. In nucleotides, the CDR3 is TGTGCCAGCAGTTTTGGGGGTTCCTACAATGAGCAGTTCTTC. It is translated as CASSFGGSYNEQFF.

This clonotype was counted at least ten times. The V call is TRBV27, the J call TRBJ2-5; maybe TRBD1 (6 bases). Trimming left V 8 bases short and J 4 bases short, with 20 bases between. Germline V CDR1 and CDR2: MNHEY, SMNVEV (reference sequence). This CDR3 has 15 amino acids. CDR3 bases: TGTGCCAGCGGGAGACAGGCCTCTAGGCGAGAGACCCAGTACTTC. Translated, it gives CASGRQASRRETQYF.

In its sample, this clonotype was seen many times. The rearrangement uses TRBV6-5 and TRBJ2-2; no clear D. V lost 0 bases to trimming and J lost 5 bases, with 10 bases between them. CDR3 length: 15 residues. Per the germline V gene, CDR1 is MNHEY and CDR2 is SVGAGI. The CDR3 region has the DNA TGTGCCAGCAGTTACTCGAGTCCTTCAACCGGGGAGCTGTTTTTT. Translating it yields CASSYSSPSTGELFF.

The V call is TRBV6-2 or TRBV6-3, the J call TRBJ2-7; 14 bases map to TRBD2. Trimming took 6 bases from V and 5 from J; bases not matched to a gene: 12. The CDR3 totals 17 residues. Germline lookup yields CDR1 MNHEY and CDR2 SVGEGT. This CDR3 reads CASSPGLAGVYPHEQYF. CDR3 nucleotide sequence: TGTGCCAGCAGCCCGGGACTAGCGGGAGTCTATCCCCACGAGCAGTACTTC.

There are a few counts of this clonotype. The J gene is TRBJ1-5, the V gene TRBV20-1; D is unclear. Trimming shortened V by 6 bases and J by 3 bases, and 24 bases separated the two germline ends. The germline CDR1 and CDR2 sequences are DFQATT and SNEGSKA (reference sequence). CDR3 size: 17 residues. The CDR3 DNA reads TGCAGTGCGGCGAGATCTTTAATGAGGTCGCCCAATCAGCCCCAGCATTTT. Its protein product is CSAARSLMRSPNQPQHF.

This clonotype showed up many times. This chain connects TRBV7-6 to TRBJ2-5, with D maybe TRBD2 (6 bases). CDR1 is SGHVS, CDR2 FNYEAQ, per germline. The CDR3 loop spans 16 amino acids. V lost 1 base and J 4 bases, leaving 16 bases between the germline ends. CDR3 DNA sequence: TGTGCCAGCAGCTTAGTAGGAGGGCGGAGTGGAGAGACCCAGTACTTC. It translates to CASSLVGGRSGETQYF.

In this sample, this clonotype turned up many times. V is TRBV5-1 and J is TRBJ2-7; D not resolved. Germline CDR1 and CDR2: SGHRS and YFSETQ. Trimming removed 1 base at V and 3 bases at J, with 14 bases between. There are 15 residues in the CDR3. The CDR3 region is CASSLSTLGVYEQYF. The CDR3 nucleotides are TGCGCCAGCAGCTTGTCTACCCTAGGAGTCTACGAGCAGTACTTC. Looking up the rest from reference TRBV5-1 and TRBJ2-7 gives the full variable domain: KAGVTQTPRYLIKTRGQQVTLSCSPISGHRSVSWYQQTPGQGLQFLFEYFSETQRNKGNFPGRFSGRQFSNSRSEMNVSTLELGDSALYLCASSLSTLGVYEQYFGPGTRLTVT.

Many counts were recorded for this clonotype. The chain joins TRBV20-1 to TRBJ2-1; D gene ambiguous. Germline values: CDR1 DFQATT, CDR2 SNEGSKA (reference sequence). The CDR3 runs to 15 residues. V was cut by 4 bases and J by 3 bases, with 16 bases left in between. The CDR3 protein is CSATTNPGFYNEQFF. In DNA, the CDR3 is TGCAGTGCTACCACGAATCCTGGGTTCTACAATGAGCAGTTCTTC.

The table lists this clonotype with many counts. V is TRBV4-3 and J is TRBJ1-1, with D maybe TRBD1 (5 bases). CDR3 length: 16 residues. Trimming pared 1 base from V and 2 bases from J, leaving 14 bases between. Germline V gene lookup returns CDR1 LGHNA and CDR2 YSLEER. Here the CDR3 reads CASSQGGARVNTEAFF. As DNA, the CDR3 is TGCGCCAGCAGCCAAGGAGGGGCCAGAGTTAACACTGAAGCTTTCTTT.

This clonotype was seen ten or more times. The J gene is TRBJ1-5, the V gene TRBV28, with D tentatively TRBD1 (5 bases). The germline V and J ends were trimmed by 7 bases and 1 base, with 17 bases remaining between them. The CDR3 contains 16 residues. The germline CDR1 and CDR2 sequences are MDHEN and SYDVKM. The CDR3 DNA sequence: TGTGCCAGCACTACAATAAGACGGGACAGCAATCAGCCCCAGCATTTT. It specifies CASTTIRRDSNQPQHF.

Many counts were recorded for this clonotype. The CDR3, as DNA: TGTGCCAGCAGTTCCTGGGACAGGGATACCGGGGAGCTGTTTTTT. Encoded protein: CASSSWDRDTGELFF. The chain employs TRBV12-3 or TRBV12-4 and TRBJ2-2; 9 bases map to TRBD1. Trimming cost V 4 bases and J 5 bases; bases outside gene matches: 5. The CDR3 is 15 residues long.

This clonotype occurred many times. This chain links TRBV7-8 with TRBJ2-1, with a possible D match to TRBD2 (7 bases). The CDR3 totals 15 residues. CDR1 and CDR2 from the germline V gene are SGHVS and FQNEAQ. The ends were cut back, 5 bases at V and 5 bases at J, with 16 bases in the middle. The CDR3 loop reads CASSLRGGGNNEQFF. The CDR3 DNA reads as TGTGCCAGCAGCCTTAGGGGGGGCGGGAACAATGAGCAGTTCTTC. Full variable domain (outside the CDR3, taken from reference TRBV7-8 and TRBJ2-1): GAGVSQSPRYKVAKRGQDVALRCDPISGHVSLFWYQQALGQGPEFLTYFQNEAQLDKSGLPSDRFFAERPEGSVSTLKIQRTQQEDSAVYLCASSLRGGGNNEQFFGPGTRLTVL.

This clonotype was counted ten times or more. The DNA of the CDR3 is TGTGCCAGCAGCTTATTCACCCCCAATGAGCAGTTCTTC. Residues: CASSLFTPNEQFF. This chain uses TRBV7-9 with TRBJ2-1; D gene ambiguous. Looked up from germline, CDR1 is SEHNR and CDR2 is FQNEAQ (reference sequence). Trimming removed 2 bases from V and 6 bases from J, with 8 bases in between. There are 13 residues in the CDR3.

This clonotype has a count of ten or more. The chain is built from TRBV6-5 and TRBJ1-1, with 7 bases aligning to TRBD1. V lost 8 bases to trimming and J lost 1 base; unmatched junction nucleotides: 7. The V gene's germline CDR1 is MNHEY and CDR2 SVGAGI. The CDR3 has 14 residues. This CDR3 is CASLKTGANTEAFF. The CDR3 bases are TGTGCCAGCCTGAAAACAGGGGCGAACACTGAAGCTTTCTTT.

V and J are TRBV20-1 and TRBJ1-2; the D is unclear. In germline, CDR1 is DFQATT, CDR2 SNEGSKA (reference sequence). Trimming stripped 6 bases from V and 2 bases from J, with 13 bases between. The CDR3 is 13 amino acids. CDR3 sequence: CSANRDINYGYTF. The CDR3 nucleotides are TGCAGTGCAAATCGGGATATAAACTATGGCTACACCTTC.